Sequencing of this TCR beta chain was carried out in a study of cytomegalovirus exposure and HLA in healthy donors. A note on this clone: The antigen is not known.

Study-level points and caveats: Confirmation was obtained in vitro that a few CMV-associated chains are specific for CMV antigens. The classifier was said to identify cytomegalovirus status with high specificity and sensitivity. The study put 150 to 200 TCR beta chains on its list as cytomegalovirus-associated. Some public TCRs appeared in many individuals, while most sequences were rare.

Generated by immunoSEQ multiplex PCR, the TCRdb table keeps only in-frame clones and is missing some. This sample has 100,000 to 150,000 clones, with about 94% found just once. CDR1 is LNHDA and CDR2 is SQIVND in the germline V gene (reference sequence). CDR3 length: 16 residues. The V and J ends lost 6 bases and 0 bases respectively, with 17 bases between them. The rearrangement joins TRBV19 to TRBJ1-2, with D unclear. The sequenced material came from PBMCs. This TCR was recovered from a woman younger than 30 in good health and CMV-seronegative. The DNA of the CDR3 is TGTGCCAGTAGACCCTCTGGGCGGGCAGCTAACTATGGCTACACCTTC. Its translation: CASRPSGRAANYGYTF.